This TCR beta chain is drawn from a study of cytomegalovirus exposure and HLA in healthy donors. Study conclusions and caveats: TCR beta chains numbering more than 150 were designated cytomegalovirus-associated. In a later analysis, specific HLA alleles were associated with 15,000 to 20,000 TCR beta sequences at a 0.05 false discovery rate. A classifier reportedly called cytomegalovirus status with high sensitivity and specificity.

PCR was performed using 60 Vbeta and 13 Jbeta primers. The repertoire was sequenced with immunoSEQ multiplex PCR; TCRdb's copy has only in-frame clones and lacks some. This repertoire shows about 190,000 clones, around 80% found once; its top ten account for approximately 2.3%. V lost 3 bases, J lost 2 bases, and 16 bases lay in between. The CDR3 spans 16 residues. The germline gives CDR1 MDHEN, CDR2 SYDVKM. This clone was seen a single time. Its antigen is undetermined. The sample comprised PBMCs. The TCR sequence derives from a male donor in good health and CMV-seronegative. V is TRBV28 and J is TRBJ1-2; a possible D gene is TRBD1 (6 bases). CDR3 residues: CASSFSLGQLNYGYTF. As DNA, the CDR3 is TGTGCCAGCAGTTTTTCCCTCGGACAGTTGAACTATGGCTACACCTTC.